The 10 T cell receptor beta chains in this list originate from one sample, sequenced in a study of post-analysis software for immune sequencing data. Presence of unique molecular identifiers characterized the TCR beta cDNA libraries. Via MiXCR, TCRdb re-called the PCR reads, giving one row per CDR3 protein. The sample carries 600,000 to 700,000 distinct CDR3 sequences, approximately 59% recorded once. Study-wide results and limits: Higher frequency in patients than in controls was seen for about five TRBV segments, with TRBV5-6, TRBV5-1 and TRBV20-1 among them.

These TCRs are of unknown antigen specificity. Sequenced: blood. The receptors shown here come from a girl aged 2-9 years with multiple sclerosis.

The chain uses TRBV6-5 and TRBJ2-7, with D perhaps assigned TRBD1 or TRBD2 (5 bases each). The CDR3 has 20 residues. Germline loops: CDR1 MNHEY, CDR2 SVGAGI. Trimming stripped 4 bases from V and 1 base from J, with 29 bases between. CDR3 protein: CASSSARFRDDGFGSYEQYF. CDR3 coding DNA: TGTGCCAGCAGTTCCGCCCGCTTCCGGGACGATGGATTTGGATCCTACGAGCAGTACTTC.

The rearrangement links TRBV5-1 to TRBJ1-2; D perhaps matches TRBD1 (5 bases). The CDR3 sequence is 12 residues long. Germline CDR1 is SGHRS and CDR2 is YFSETQ. Trimming pared 1 base from V and 8 bases from J, leaving 9 bases between. CDR3: CASSLYQGGYTF. The CDR3 DNA reads as TGCGCCAGCAGCTTGTATCAGGGAGGCTACACCTTC.

The chain has TRBV9 and TRBJ2-5, with D possibly being TRBD1 or TRBD2 (5 bases each). This CDR3 is built from 16 residues. The ends were cut back, 3 bases at V and 5 bases at J, with 20 bases in the middle. CDR1 is SGDLS, CDR2 YYNGEE, per germline. In DNA, the CDR3 is TGTGCCAGCAGCGGCGCCCGGGGCTCGGAAGGGGAGACCCAGTACTTC. Translated: CASSGARGSEGETQYF. Full variable domain (missing parts from reference TRBV9 and TRBJ2-5): DSGVTQTPKHLITATGQRVTLRCSPRSGDLSVYWYQQSLDQGLQFLIQYYNGEERAKGNILERFSAQQFPDLHSELNLSSLELGDSALYFCASSGARGSEGETQYFGPGTRLLVL.

In its sample, this clonotype was seen a few times. The chain carries TRBV12-3 or TRBV12-4 and TRBJ2-1; the D gene is possibly TRBD1 (6 bases). V was cut by 7 bases and J by 10 bases, with 23 bases left in between. This CDR3 contains 15 residues. The CDR3 protein is CASTPSLTGMDEQFF. CDR3 DNA: TGTGCCAGCACCCCAAGCCTCACAGGGATGGACGAGCAGTTCTTC.

The rearrangement joins TRBV19 to TRBJ1-2; possibly TRBD1 for D (6 bases). There are 14 residues in the CDR3. Trimming pared 3 bases from V and 5 bases from J, leaving 13 bases between. Per germline, CDR1 LNHDA and CDR2 SQIVND (reference sequence). The DNA for the CDR3 is TGTGCCAGTAGTATGGCGGGGGGCAGATATGGCTACACCTTC. Residues: CASSMAGGRYGYTF. Based on the CDR3 plus reference TRBV19 and TRBJ1-2, the full variable domain is DGGITQSPKYLFRKEGQNVTLSCEQNLNHDAMYWYRQDPGQGLRLIYYSQIVNDFQKGDIAEGYSVSREKKESFPLTVTSAQKNPTAFYLCASSMAGGRYGYTFGSGTRLTVV.

The CDR3 reads CSARTSGRSDTQYF. In DNA, the CDR3 is TGCAGTGCTAGGACTAGCGGGAGATCAGATACGCAGTATTTT. The chain joins TRBV20-1 to TRBJ2-3; 12 nucleotides line up with TRBD2. Germline V gene sequence: CDR1 DFQATT, CDR2 SNEGSKA (reference sequence). The V segment lost 3 bases and the J segment 4 bases; nucleotides outside the gene matches: 2. The CDR3 has 14 amino acids.

The rearrangement joins TRBV20-1 to TRBJ2-3, with D perhaps matching TRBD2 (6 bases). This CDR3 is built from 15 residues. V gave up 5 bases and J gave up 2 bases, with 17 bases separating them. Germline CDR1 reads DFQATT; CDR2 reads SNEGSKA (reference sequence). The CDR3 DNA reads TGCAGTGCTTCACTCTATGGGACTTTCACAGATACGCAGTATTTT. Its translation is CSASLYGTFTDTQYF.

This clonotype has a handful of counts. J is TRBJ2-3 and V is TRBV10-3, with D perhaps TRBD2 (7 bases). The CDR3 runs 16 residues. CDR1 is ENHRY, CDR2 SYGVKD, per germline. V dropped 6 bases and J dropped 6 bases, with 22 bases sitting between them. CDR3 bases: TGTGCCATCAGACCTGGCGCGGGGGCTGCGCTGGATACGCAGTATTTT. Residues: CAIRPGAGAALDTQYF.

This clonotype was counted ten times or more. The DNA of the CDR3 is TGTGCCAGCAGCCAGGACACAGATACGCAGTATTTT. Encoded protein: CASSQDTDTQYF. J is TRBJ2-3 and V is TRBV5-5; no definite D call. CDR1 SGHKS and CDR2 YYEKEE come from the germline V gene (reference sequence). The CDR3 contains 12 residues. Trimming removed 4 bases from V and 2 bases from J, with 5 bases in between.

The chain has TRBV11-2 and TRBJ2-4, with 7 positions matching TRBD1. Germline V gene sequence: CDR1 SGHAT, CDR2 FQNNGV. The J segment lost 0 bases and the V segment lost 4 bases, leaving 12 bases of the junction unmatched. This CDR3 contains 18 residues. The chain's CDR3 is CASSSNRPGQLAKNIQYF. CDR3 DNA: TGTGCCAGCAGCTCAAACCGCCCGGGACAGCTAGCCAAAAACATTCAGTACTTC.